This entry lists 7 T cell receptor beta chains sequenced from one sample in a study of cytomegalovirus exposure and HLA in healthy donors. Both 60 Vbeta primers and 13 Jbeta primers went into the PCR. Produced via immunoSEQ multiplex PCR; TCRdb's table is partial and in-frame only. Of about 170,000 clones in the sample, roughly 76% were seen once. The sequenced sample was PBMCs. The receptors shown here come from a male donor in good health and CMV-seronegative.

This chain links TRBV12-5 with TRBJ2-2, with D perhaps matching TRBD1 (5 bases). From germline, CDR1 is LGHNT and CDR2 FRNRAP. Trimming left V 0 bases short and J 6 bases short, with 11 bases between. The CDR3 is made up of 15 amino acids. CDR3 sequence: CASGLVLGPPGELFF. The DNA for the CDR3 is TGTGCTAGTGGTTTGGTACTGGGGCCCCCCGGGGAGCTGTTTTTT.

This chain links TRBV29-1 with TRBJ1-2, with a weak D call TRBD1 (6 bases). This CDR3 has 13 amino acids. Trimming removed 5 bases from V and 1 base from J, with 11 bases in between. Germline V gene data show CDR1 as SQVTM and CDR2 as ANQGSEA. CDR3 in DNA: TGCAGCGTTAGACAGGAGAGTAACTATGGCTACACCTTC. Translating it yields CSVRQESNYGYTF.

This chain links TRBV10-3 with TRBJ2-5; the D is unclear. The CDR3 runs to 11 residues. V was shortened by 2 bases and J by 7 bases, with 5 bases between the two germline ends. CDR1 and CDR2 from the germline V gene are ENHRY and SYGVKD. The CDR3 here is CAISERGTQYF. The CDR3 DNA follows: TGTGCCATCAGTGAGCGAGGGACCCAGTACTTC.

V usage is TRBV7-8 and J usage is TRBJ1-2; 12 bases line up with TRBD1. J was trimmed by 3 bases and V by 7 bases; bases with no gene match: 18. Germline V gene lookup returns CDR1 SGHVS and CDR2 FQNEAQ. The CDR3 is 19 residues long. The CDR3 nucleotides read TGTGCCAGCACCCGATTCTGGGGAGAAGGGACAGGGGGCCACTATGGCTACACCTTC. Protein: CASTRFWGEGTGGHYGYTF.

The chain carries TRBV2 and TRBJ2-7; 10 bases agree with TRBD2. The CDR3 has 14 residues. The junction had 0 bases not matched to a gene; V was cut back by 4 bases and J by 0 bases. Germline CDR1 reads SNHLY; CDR2 reads FYNNEI. CDR3 in amino acids: CASSGLAGSYEQYF. CDR3 nucleotide sequence: TGTGCCAGCAGTGGACTAGCGGGCTCCTACGAGCAGTACTTC. The whole variable domain, remainder taken from reference TRBV2 and TRBJ2-7, is EPEVTQTPSHQVTQMGQEVILRCVPISNHLYFYWYRQILGQKVEFLVSFYNNEISEKSEIFDDQFSVERPDGSNFTLKIRSTKLEDSAMYFCASSGLAGSYEQYFGPGTRLTVT.

The rearrangement joins TRBV4-2 to TRBJ2-6; D is possibly TRBD2 (5 bases). Germline V gene data show CDR1 as LGHNA and CDR2 as YNFKEQ. The CDR3 length is 17 residues. The V end lost 0 bases, the J end lost 0 bases, and 9 bases lay between the germline ends. CDR3 nucleotides: TGTGCCAGCAGCCAAGAGTGGAGGAGCTCTGGGGCCAACGTCCTGACTTTC. Its protein is CASSQEWRSSGANVLTF.

The rearrangement links TRBV5-4 to TRBJ2-2, with D perhaps TRBD2 (6 bases). Between the trimmed V and J ends, which lost 4 bases and 4 bases, there was a span of 11 bases. The germline CDR1 and CDR2 sequences are SGHNT and YYREEE (reference sequence). This CDR3 is 14 amino acids long. CDR3 protein: CASSPVGGTGELFF. DNA of the CDR3: TGTGCCAGCAGCCCGGTGGGGGGCACCGGGGAGCTGTTTTTT. Supplemented by reference TRBV5-4 and TRBJ2-2, the full variable domain reads ETGVTQSPTHLIKTRGQQVTLRCSSQSGHNTVSWYQQALGQGPQFIFQYYREEENGRGNFPPRFSGLQFPNYSSELNVNALELDDSALYLCASSPVGGTGELFFGEGSRLTVL.